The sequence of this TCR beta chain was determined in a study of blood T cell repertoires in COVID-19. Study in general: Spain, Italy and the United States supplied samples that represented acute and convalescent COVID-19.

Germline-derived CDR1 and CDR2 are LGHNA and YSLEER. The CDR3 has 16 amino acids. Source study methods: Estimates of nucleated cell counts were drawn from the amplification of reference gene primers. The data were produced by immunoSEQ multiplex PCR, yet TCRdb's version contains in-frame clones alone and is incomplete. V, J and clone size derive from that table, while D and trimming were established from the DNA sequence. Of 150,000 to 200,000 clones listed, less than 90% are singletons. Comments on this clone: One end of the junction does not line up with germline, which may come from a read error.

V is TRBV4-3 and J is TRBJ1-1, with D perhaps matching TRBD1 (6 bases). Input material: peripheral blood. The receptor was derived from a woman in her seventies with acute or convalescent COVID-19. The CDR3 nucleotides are TGCGCCAGCAGCAAAGAGGCCGGGACATTGAACACTGAAGCTTTCTTT. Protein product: CASSKEAGTLNTEAFF.